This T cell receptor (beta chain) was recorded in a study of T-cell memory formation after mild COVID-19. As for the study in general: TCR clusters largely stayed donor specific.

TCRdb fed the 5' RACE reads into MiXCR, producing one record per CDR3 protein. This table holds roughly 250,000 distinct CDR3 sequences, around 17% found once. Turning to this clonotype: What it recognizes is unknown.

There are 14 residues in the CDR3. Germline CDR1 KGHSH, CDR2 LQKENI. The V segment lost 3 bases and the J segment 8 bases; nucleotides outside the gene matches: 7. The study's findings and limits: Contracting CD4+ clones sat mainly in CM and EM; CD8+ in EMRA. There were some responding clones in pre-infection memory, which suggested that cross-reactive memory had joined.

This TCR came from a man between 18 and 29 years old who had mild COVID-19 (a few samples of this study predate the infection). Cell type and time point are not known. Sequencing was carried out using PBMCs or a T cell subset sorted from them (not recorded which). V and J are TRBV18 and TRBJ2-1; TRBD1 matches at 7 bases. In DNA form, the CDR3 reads TGTGCCAGCTCACCTGCGACAGGGATTGATGAGCAGTTCTTC. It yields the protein CASSPATGIDEQFF. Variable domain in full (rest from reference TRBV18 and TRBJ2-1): NAGVMQNPRHLVRRRGQEARLRCSPMKGHSHVYWYRQLPEEGLKFMVYLQKENIIDESGMPKERFSAEFPKEGPSILRIQQVVRGDSAAYFCASSPATGIDEQFFGPGTRLTVL.